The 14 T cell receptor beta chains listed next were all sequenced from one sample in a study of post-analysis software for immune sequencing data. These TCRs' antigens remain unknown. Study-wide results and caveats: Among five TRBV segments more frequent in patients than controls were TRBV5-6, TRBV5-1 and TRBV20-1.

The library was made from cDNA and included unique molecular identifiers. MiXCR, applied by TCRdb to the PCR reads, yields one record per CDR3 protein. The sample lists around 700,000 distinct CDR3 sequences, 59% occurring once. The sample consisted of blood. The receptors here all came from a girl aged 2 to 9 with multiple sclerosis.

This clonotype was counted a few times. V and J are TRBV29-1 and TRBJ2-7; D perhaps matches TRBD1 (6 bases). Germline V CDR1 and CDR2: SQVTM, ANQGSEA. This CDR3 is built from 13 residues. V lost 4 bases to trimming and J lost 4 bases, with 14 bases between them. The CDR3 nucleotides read TGCAGCGTTGGCACAGGGATCGTTTACGAGCAGTACTTC. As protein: CSVGTGIVYEQYF.

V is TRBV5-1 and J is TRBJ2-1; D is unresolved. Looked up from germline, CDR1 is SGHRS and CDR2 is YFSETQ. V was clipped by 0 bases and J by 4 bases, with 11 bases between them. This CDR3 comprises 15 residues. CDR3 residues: CASSLAQVRYNEQFF. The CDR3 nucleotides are TGCGCCAGCAGCTTGGCCCAGGTGAGGTACAATGAGCAGTTCTTC.

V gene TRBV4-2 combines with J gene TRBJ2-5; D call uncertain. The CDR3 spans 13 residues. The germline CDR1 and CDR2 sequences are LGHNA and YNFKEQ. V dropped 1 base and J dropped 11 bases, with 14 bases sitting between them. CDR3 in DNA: TGTGCCAGCAGCCAAGGGTCTTGGAATGAGCAGTACTTC. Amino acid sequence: CASSQGSWNEQYF.

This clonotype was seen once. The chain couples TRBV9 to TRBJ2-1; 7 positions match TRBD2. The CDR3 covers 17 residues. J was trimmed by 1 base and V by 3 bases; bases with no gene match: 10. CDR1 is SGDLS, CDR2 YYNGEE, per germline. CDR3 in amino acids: CASSASLAGISYNEQFF. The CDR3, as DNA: TGTGCCAGCAGCGCCTCCTTAGCGGGCATTTCCTACAATGAGCAGTTCTTC.

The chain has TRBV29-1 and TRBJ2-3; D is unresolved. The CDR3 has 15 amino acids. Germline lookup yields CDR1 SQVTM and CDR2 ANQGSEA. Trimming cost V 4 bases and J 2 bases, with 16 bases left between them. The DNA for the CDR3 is TGCAGCGTTGCGTCAGGCTCACCCCTCACAGATACGCAGTATTTT. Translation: CSVASGSPLTDTQYF.

Here the CDR3 DNA reads TGTGCCATCAGTGAGGAGAGGGGCGAGACCCAGTACTTC. Its translation: CAISEERGETQYF. The gene calls are TRBV10-3 and TRBJ2-5; D might be TRBD1 or TRBD2, each matching 5 bases. The ends were cut back, 2 bases at V and 5 bases at J, with 9 bases in the middle. This CDR3 spans 13 amino acids. Germline CDR1 ENHRY, CDR2 SYGVKD.

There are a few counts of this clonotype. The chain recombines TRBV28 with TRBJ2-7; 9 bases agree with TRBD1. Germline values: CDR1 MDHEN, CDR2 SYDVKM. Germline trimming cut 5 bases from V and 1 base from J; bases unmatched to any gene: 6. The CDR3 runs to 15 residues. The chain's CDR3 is CASSISGTGSYEQYF. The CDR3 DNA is TGTGCCAGCAGTATATCCGGGACAGGGTCCTACGAGCAGTACTTC.

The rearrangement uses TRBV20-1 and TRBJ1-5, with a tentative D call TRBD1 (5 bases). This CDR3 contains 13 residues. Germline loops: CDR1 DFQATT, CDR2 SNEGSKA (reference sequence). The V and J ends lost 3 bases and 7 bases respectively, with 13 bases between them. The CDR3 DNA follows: TGCAGTGCTAGCATGGGGGTAGAGCAGCCCCAGCATTTT. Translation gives CSASMGVEQPQHF.

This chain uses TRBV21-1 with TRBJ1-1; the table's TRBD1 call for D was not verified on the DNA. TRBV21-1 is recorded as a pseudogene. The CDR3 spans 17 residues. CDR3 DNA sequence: TGTGCCAGCAGTGTCGGGGGGTCTAACCGAGCGAACACTGAAGCTTTCTTT. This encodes CASSVGGSNRANTEAFF.

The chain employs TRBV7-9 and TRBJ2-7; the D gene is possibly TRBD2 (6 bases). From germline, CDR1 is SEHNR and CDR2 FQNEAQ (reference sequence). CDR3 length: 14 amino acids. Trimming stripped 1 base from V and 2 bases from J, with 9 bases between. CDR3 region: CASSLDGGAYEQYF. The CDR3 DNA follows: TGTGCCAGCAGCTTAGACGGGGGAGCCTACGAGCAGTACTTC.

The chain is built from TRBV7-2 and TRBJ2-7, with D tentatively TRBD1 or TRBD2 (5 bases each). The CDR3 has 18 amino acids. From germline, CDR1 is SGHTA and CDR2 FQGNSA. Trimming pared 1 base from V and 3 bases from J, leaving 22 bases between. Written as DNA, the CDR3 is TGTGCCAGCAGCTTAGGATGGGACGGATATTCCTCCCACTACGAGCAGTACTTC. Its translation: CASSLGWDGYSSHYEQYF.

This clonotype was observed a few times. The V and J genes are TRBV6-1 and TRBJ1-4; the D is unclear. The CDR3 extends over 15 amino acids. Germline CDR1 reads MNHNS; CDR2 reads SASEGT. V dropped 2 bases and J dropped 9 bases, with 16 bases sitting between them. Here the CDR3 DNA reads TGTGCCAGCAGTGAAAGTGGAGACATCACGAAAAAACTGTTTTTT. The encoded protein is CASSESGDITKKLFF.

CDR3 region: CASSGPSGLDSGANVLTF. The DNA for the CDR3 is TGTGCCAGCAGTGGACCTTCAGGGCTCGACTCTGGGGCCAACGTCCTGACTTTC. V usage is TRBV9 and J usage is TRBJ2-6, with D possibly matching TRBD1 (5 bases). The CDR3 loop spans 18 amino acids. V was cut by 5 bases and J by 0 bases, with 18 bases left in between. The germline CDR1 and CDR2 sequences are SGDLS and YYNGEE. The variable domain in full, with the rest retrieved from reference TRBV9 and TRBJ2-6, is DSGVTQTPKHLITATGQRVTLRCSPRSGDLSVYWYQQSLDQGLQFLIQYYNGEERAKGNILERFSAQQFPDLHSELNLSSLELGDSALYFCASSGPSGLDSGANVLTFGAGSRLTVL.

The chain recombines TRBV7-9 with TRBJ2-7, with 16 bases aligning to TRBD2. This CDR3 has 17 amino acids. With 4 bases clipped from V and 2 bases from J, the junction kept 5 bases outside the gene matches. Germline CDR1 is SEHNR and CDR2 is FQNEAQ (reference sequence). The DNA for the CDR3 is TGTGCCAGCAGCTCCCCTGGGACTAGCGGGGGGGCCTACGAGCAGTACTTC. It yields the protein CASSSPGTSGGAYEQYF.